This T cell receptor (beta chain) emerged from a study of CD8+CD57+ T cells in acquired aplastic anemia (dated by TCRdb to 2017 to 2018). General notes on the study: DNA extracted from sorted CD4+ and CD8+ cells had a mean of roughly 3.3 ug, with a range of roughly 0.17 to 27.4 ug. An average of approximately 9.8 million reads for CD4+ cells and under 12 million reads for CD8+ cells was obtained from healthy donor samples. The paper as a whole reports these results and caveats: Roughly 30 CD8+ CDR3 sequences were shared between patients and controls but appeared highly expressed in patients and within their immunodominant clones. CD8+ Simpson's diversity did not differ significantly between patients and healthy controls (P=0.060).

Genomic DNA served as template for TCR beta VDJ combination and CDR3 sequence profiling. An Illumina HiSeq 2000 was used for TCR repertoire sequencing. From the authors' description of their analysis: Repertoire assessment relied on Simpson's diversity index, CDR3 size and DJ length profiles, and TRBV/TRBJ rearrangement plots. The most abundant DNA sequence in the deep sequencing data was taken as the immunodominant clone. CDR3 amino acid sequences were checked for sharing between subjects and were compared against published repertoires and the VDJdb database. The public reads were quality trimmed at Q25 with fastp and then assembled into clones with MiXCR by TCRdb, keeping productive beta chains. Here each entry gathers all rows of one CDR3 protein and keeps the most common genes and DNA. TCRdb assigned the V and J calls; the authors' analysis was not used. The sample yields about 210,000 distinct CDR3 sequences; approximately 57% were counted once. Approximately 30% of the sample is in the top ten clones.

The study deep-sequenced TCR repertoires of sorted CD4+ and CD8+ blood T cells from severe aplastic anemia patients and healthy subjects. Ficoll-Paque density gradient centrifugation was used to isolate peripheral blood mononuclear cells. Before DNA extraction, CD4+ and CD8+ T cells were sorted by FACS or by magnetic beads. This clonotype was recorded at least ten times. Its antigen remains undetermined. No clone much larger than this one lies a single base away; base qualities are absent. The germline V gene encodes CDR1 SGHKS and CDR2 YYEKEE (reference sequence). Ends trimmed: V by 0 bases, J by 9 bases; bases unmatched to a gene: 12. The CDR3 contains 17 residues, cysteine and phenylalanine counted. Left in the record is the CDR3 DNA by itself, 51 bases read in frame from the first base.

The receptor's source is a human donor in good health. The chain couples TRBV5-5 to TRBJ1-6; the central 7 bases match TRBD1. The specimen sequenced was sorted CD4+, CD8+, or CD8+CD57+ T cells (not recorded which) from PBMCs. Here is the DNA: TGTGCCAGCAGCTTGGGGACAGGAGCCGTCGGAATTTCACCCCTCCACTTT. It specifies CASSLGTGAVGISPLHF.